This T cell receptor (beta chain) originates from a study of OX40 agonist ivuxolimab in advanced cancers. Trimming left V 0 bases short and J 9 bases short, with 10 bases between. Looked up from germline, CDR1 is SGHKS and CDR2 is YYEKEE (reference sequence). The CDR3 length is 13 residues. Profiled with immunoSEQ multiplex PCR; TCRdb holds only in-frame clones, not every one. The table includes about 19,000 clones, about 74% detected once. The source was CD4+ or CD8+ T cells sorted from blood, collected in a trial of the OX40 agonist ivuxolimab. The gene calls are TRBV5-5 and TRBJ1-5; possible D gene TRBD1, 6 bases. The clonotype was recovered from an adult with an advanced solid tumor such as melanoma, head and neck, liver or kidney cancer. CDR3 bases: TGTGCCAGCAGCTTGGGACAGGCAGGGCCCCAGCATTTT. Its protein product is CASSLGQAGPQHF.